One and the same sample provided the 7 T cell receptor beta chains below, sequenced in a study of CD8 T cells in ankylosing spondylitis. TCRdb ran MiXCR on the 5' RACE reads and lists one entry per CDR3 protein. The sample includes around 330,000 distinct CDR3 sequences, 9.5% to 13% seen only once; the top ten take roughly 9.2%. What was sequenced was blood, either unsorted or a sorted T cell fraction (not recorded which). These receptor sequences come from a female donor with ankylosing spondylitis or in good health (not recorded which).

In its sample, this clonotype was seen many times. The chain carries TRBV20-1 and TRBJ1-1; weak D call: TRBD1 (5 bases). Germline V gives CDR1 DFQATT, CDR2 SNEGSKA (reference sequence). The CDR3 has 14 amino acids. V lost 4 bases to trimming and J lost 3 bases, with 15 bases between them. The CDR3 DNA sequence: TGCAGTGCTACCCCACAGGATAGGCACACTGAAGCTTTCTTT. Translated: CSATPQDRHTEAFF.

Ten or more counts support this clonotype. V is TRBV5-5 and J is TRBJ2-7; perhaps TRBD1 as D (5 bases). Germline-derived CDR1 and CDR2 are SGHKS and YYEKEE (reference sequence). The V and J ends lost 0 bases and 3 bases respectively, with 10 bases between them. CDR3 size: 14 residues. Here the CDR3 reads CASSLGQRDYEQYF. In DNA, the CDR3 is TGTGCCAGCAGCTTGGGACAGAGAGACTACGAGCAGTACTTC.

This clonotype was seen repeatedly, ten times or more. The J gene is TRBJ1-2, the V gene TRBV19; D may be TRBD1 (5 bases). The CDR3 runs to 15 residues. Between the trimmed V and J ends, which lost 1 base and 8 bases, there was a span of 17 bases. Germline loops: CDR1 LNHDA, CDR2 SQIVND (reference sequence). Written as DNA, the CDR3 is TGTGCCAGTAGTATAGGGGACTACCGCGCAATAGGCTACACCTTC. It encodes CASSIGDYRAIGYTF.

This clonotype was recorded many times. The V gene is TRBV5-1, the J gene TRBJ2-1; 15 bases match TRBD2. CDR3 size: 20 residues. Germline assignment: CDR1 SGHRS and CDR2 YFSETQ. V was pared by 4 bases and J by 4 bases, with 15 bases of the junction left unmatched. In DNA form, the CDR3 reads TGCGCCAGCAGCCAAGGACTAGCGGGAGGGCCTGAGATCTTTTACAATGAGCAGTTCTTC. Amino acid sequence: CASSQGLAGGPEIFYNEQFF.

This clonotype was picked up many times. V usage is TRBV5-1 and J usage is TRBJ2-7; D gene unclear. The germline V gene encodes CDR1 SGHRS and CDR2 YFSETQ. V dropped 5 bases and J dropped 6 bases, with 15 bases sitting between them. This CDR3 spans 13 amino acids. The CDR3 protein is CASSPLSVGEQYF. The CDR3 DNA reads TGCGCCAGCAGTCCTTTGTCAGTGGGCGAGCAGTACTTC.

There are many counts of this clonotype. The gene calls are TRBV5-1 and TRBJ2-1; 9 nucleotides match TRBD2. The CDR3 has 14 amino acids. Germline V gene lookup returns CDR1 SGHRS and CDR2 YFSETQ. The junction had 5 bases not matched to a gene; V was cut back by 4 bases and J by 6 bases. CDR3: CASSLSGSANEQFF. DNA for the CDR3: TGCGCCAGCAGCCTTAGCGGGAGTGCCAATGAGCAGTTCTTC.

The sample holds many counts of this clonotype. The rearrangement links TRBV9 to TRBJ1-1; D may be TRBD1 (5 bases). V was trimmed by 2 bases and J by 1 base, leaving 9 bases between them. The CDR3 contains 14 residues. Germline CDR1 SGDLS, CDR2 YYNGEE. CDR3 in DNA: TGTGCCAGCAGCGTCATGACAGAGAACACTGAAGCTTTCTTT. This translates into CASSVMTENTEAFF.